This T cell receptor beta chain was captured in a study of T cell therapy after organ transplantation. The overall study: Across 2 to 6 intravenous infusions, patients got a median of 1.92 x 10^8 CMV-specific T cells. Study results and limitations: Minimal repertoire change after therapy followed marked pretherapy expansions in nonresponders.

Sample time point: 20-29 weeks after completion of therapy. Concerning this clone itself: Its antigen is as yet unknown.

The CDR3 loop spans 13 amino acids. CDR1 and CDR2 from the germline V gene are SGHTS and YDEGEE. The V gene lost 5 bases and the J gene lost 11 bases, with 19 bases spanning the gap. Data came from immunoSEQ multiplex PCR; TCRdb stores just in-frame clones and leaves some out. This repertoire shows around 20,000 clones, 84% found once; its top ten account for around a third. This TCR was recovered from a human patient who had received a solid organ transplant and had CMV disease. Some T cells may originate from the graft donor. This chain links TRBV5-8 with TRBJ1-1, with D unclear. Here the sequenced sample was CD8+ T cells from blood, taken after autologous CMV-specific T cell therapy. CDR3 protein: CASRVRDNIGAFF. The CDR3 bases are TGTGCCAGCAGGGTCCGAGACAATATTGGGGCTTTCTTT. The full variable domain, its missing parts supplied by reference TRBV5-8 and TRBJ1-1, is EAGVTQSPTHLIKTRGQQATLRCSPISGHTSVYWYQQALGLGLQFLLWYDEGEERNRGNFPPRFSGRQFPNYSSELNVNALELEDSALYLCASRVRDNIGAFFGQGTRLTVV.